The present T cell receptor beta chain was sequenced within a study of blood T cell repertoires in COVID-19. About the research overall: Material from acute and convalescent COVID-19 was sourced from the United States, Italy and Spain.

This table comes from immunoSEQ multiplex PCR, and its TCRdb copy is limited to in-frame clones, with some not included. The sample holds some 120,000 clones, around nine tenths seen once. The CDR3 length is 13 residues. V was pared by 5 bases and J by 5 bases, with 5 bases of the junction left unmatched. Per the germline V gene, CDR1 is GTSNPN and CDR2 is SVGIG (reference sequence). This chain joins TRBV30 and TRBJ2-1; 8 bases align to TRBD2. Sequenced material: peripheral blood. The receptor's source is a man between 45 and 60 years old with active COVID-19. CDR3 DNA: TGTGCCTGGGTACGACTAGCGAACAATGAGCAGTTCTTC. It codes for CAWVRLANNEQFF.